Presented here are 22 T cell receptor beta chains from one specimen sequenced in a study of T cell responses to AZD1222 COVID-19 vaccine. Generated by immunoSEQ multiplex PCR, the TCRdb table keeps only in-frame clones and is missing some. Among some 100,000 clones listed, 87% were seen once. The sample here was peripheral blood, taken on day 0 of AZD1222 vaccination. Receptors originate from an adult in good health.

This chain connects TRBV30 to TRBJ1-5; possible D gene TRBD1, 6 bases. V lost 0 bases to trimming and J lost 6 bases, with 15 bases between them. The V gene's germline CDR1 is GTSNPN and CDR2 SVGIG (reference sequence). The CDR3 extends over 15 amino acids. In DNA, the CDR3 is TGTGCCTGGAGTGTGGGGGCAGGGGAAGGTCAGCCCCAGCATTTT. As protein: CAWSVGAGEGQPQHF.

V is TRBV3-1 (or the pseudogene TRBV3-2) and J is TRBJ2-3; D is possibly TRBD2 (5 bases). Trimming took off 4 bases at V and 6 bases at J, with 14 bases between the two ends. CDR3 length: 14 residues. Germline V gene sequence: CDR1 LGHDT, CDR2 YNNKEL (reference sequence). CDR3 coding DNA: TGTGCCAGCAGCCCCGGGATAGCGTCCGATACGCAGTATTTT. Its translation is CASSPGIASDTQYF.

The chain couples TRBV28 to TRBJ1-6, with D tentatively TRBD1 (5 bases). CDR3 size: 16 residues. The V end was cut by 6 bases, the J end by 4 bases, with 16 bases between. CDR1 is MDHEN and CDR2 is SYDVKM in the germline V gene. CDR3 sequence reads: CASSPLTEGYNSPLHF. The CDR3 DNA follows: TGTGCCAGCAGCCCTCTCACGGAGGGGTATAATTCACCCCTCCACTTT. Drawing the rest from reference TRBV28 and TRBJ1-6, the complete variable domain is DVKVTQSSRYLVKRTGEKVFLECVQDMDHENMFWYRQDPGLGLRLIYFSYDVKMKEKGDIPEGYSVSREKKERFSLILESASTNQTSMYLCASSPLTEGYNSPLHFGNGTRLTVT.

The J gene is TRBJ1-6, the V gene TRBV28; a possible D gene is TRBD1 (6 bases). CDR1 is MDHEN, CDR2 SYDVKM, per germline. V gave up 0 bases and J gave up 1 base, with 10 bases separating them. This CDR3 spans 17 amino acids. The CDR3 sequence is CASSLWFRGSYNSPLHF. The CDR3, as DNA: TGTGCCAGCAGTTTATGGTTCAGGGGATCCTATAATTCACCCCTCCACTTT.

The CDR3 sequence is CASSTSGNTEAFF. The CDR3 DNA follows: TGTGCCAGTAGTACCTCCGGGAACACTGAAGCTTTCTTT. The chain is built from TRBV19 and TRBJ1-1; D gene ambiguous. Germline V gene sequence: CDR1 LNHDA, CDR2 SQIVND (reference sequence). V lost 4 bases to trimming and J lost 1 base, with 7 bases between them. This CDR3 comprises 13 residues. Combining the CDR3 with reference TRBV19 and TRBJ1-1 gives the whole variable domain DGGITQSPKYLFRKEGQNVTLSCEQNLNHDAMYWYRQDPGQGLRLIYYSQIVNDFQKGDIAEGYSVSREKKESFPLTVTSAQKNPTAFYLCASSTSGNTEAFFGQGTRLTVV.

The chain combines TRBV6-5 with TRBJ2-5; 8 nucleotides match TRBD2. V lost 6 bases to trimming and J lost 1 base; unmatched junction nucleotides: 4. CDR1 is MNHEY, CDR2 SVGAGI, per germline. The CDR3 has 14 amino acids. This CDR3 reads CASRVAGSQETQYF. In nucleotides, the CDR3 is TGTGCCAGCAGGGTAGCGGGGAGCCAAGAGACCCAGTACTTC.

For the CDR3, the DNA is TGTGCCAGCTCAGGGGGGGTCGCCTCGGGTACAGATACGCAGTATTTT. The encoded protein is CASSGGVASGTDTQYF. This chain connects TRBV18 to TRBJ2-3; TRBD2 matches 7 bases. J gave up 3 bases and V 5 bases, and 11 bases lay outside the gene matches. The CDR3 is made up of 16 amino acids. Per the germline V gene, CDR1 is KGHSH and CDR2 is LQKENI. Complete variable domain (other parts from reference TRBV18 and TRBJ2-3): NAGVMQNPRHLVRRRGQEARLRCSPMKGHSHVYWYRQLPEEGLKFMVYLQKENIIDESGMPKERFSAEFPKEGPSILRIQQVVRGDSAAYFCASSGGVASGTDTQYFGPGTRLTVL.

The chain carries TRBV7-2 and TRBJ1-4; 7 positions agree with TRBD1. The CDR3 is made up of 15 amino acids. V lost 4 bases to trimming and J lost 6 bases; unmatched junction nucleotides: 8. CDR1 and CDR2 (germline): SGHTA, FQGNSA. CDR3 loop: CASSSPGTGDEKLFF. In DNA, the CDR3 is TGTGCCAGCAGCTCTCCGGGTACAGGGGATGAAAAACTGTTTTTT.

This clone was observed a few times. V usage is TRBV19 and J usage is TRBJ1-3; D call uncertain. Trimming cost V 3 bases and J 0 bases, with 9 bases left between them. In germline, CDR1 is LNHDA, CDR2 SQIVND (reference sequence). This CDR3 is 15 amino acids long. CDR3: CASSIRRTSGNTIYF. CDR3 DNA sequence: TGTGCCAGTAGTATCCGTCGTACCTCTGGAAACACCATATATTTT.

The V gene is TRBV7-3, the J gene TRBJ1-5; D unresolved. Germline values: CDR1 SGHTA, CDR2 FQGTGA. V was trimmed by 0 bases and J by 4 bases, leaving 16 bases between them. The CDR3 sequence is 17 residues long. CDR3: CASSLTRSDVPNQPQHF. The CDR3 region has the DNA TGTGCCAGCAGCTTAACCCGATCCGACGTTCCTAATCAGCCCCAGCATTTT.

The genes are TRBV4-1 and TRBJ2-7; 12 bases are shared with TRBD2. V dropped 0 bases and J dropped 4; count of bases not matched to a gene: 1. The CDR3 has 15 residues. Germline V CDR1 and CDR2: MGHRA, YSYEKL. CDR3 DNA sequence: TGCGCCAGCAGCCAAGAAGGGACTAGCGGGTACGAGCAGTACTTC. Translating it yields CASSQEGTSGYEQYF.

This clone occurred once. The chain joins TRBV7-9 to TRBJ1-2; 9 bases line up with TRBD1. Unmatched junction bases numbered 6, after V lost 6 bases and J lost 4 bases. The CDR3 has 14 amino acids. CDR1 and CDR2 (germline): SEHNR, FQNEAQ (reference sequence). The CDR3 nucleotides read TGTGCCAGCAGTTCACAGGGGGCGGGCTATGGCTACACCTTC. This translates into CASSSQGAGYGYTF.

This rearrangement joins TRBV20-1 to TRBJ1-1; no clear D gene. The germline CDR1 and CDR2 sequences are DFQATT and SNEGSKA (reference sequence). This CDR3 contains 8 residues. V was pared by 2 bases and J by 14 bases, with 6 bases between. CDR3 loop: CSARLPFF. DNA for the CDR3: TGCAGTGCTAGACTGCCCTTCTTT.

J is TRBJ1-5 and V is TRBV10-3, with D unresolved. V was cut by 2 bases and J by 4 bases, with 9 bases left in between. Looked up from germline, CDR1 is ENHRY and CDR2 is SYGVKD. CDR3 size: 14 residues. The CDR3 coding sequence is TGTGCCATCAGTGAGGGAAGCGGGAATCAGCCCCAGCATTTT. Translation gives CAISEGSGNQPQHF.

The rearrangement joins TRBV18 to TRBJ1-4; D possibly corresponds to TRBD1 (5 bases). V dropped 0 bases and J dropped 7 bases, with 9 bases sitting between them. The CDR3 has 14 residues. Germline V gene lookup returns CDR1 KGHSH and CDR2 LQKENI. This CDR3 reads CASSPPMGGEKLFF. The CDR3 nucleotides are TGTGCCAGCTCACCACCGATGGGGGGTGAAAAACTGTTTTTT. The full variable domain, in which reference TRBV18 and TRBJ1-4 provide the parts outside the CDR3, is NAGVMQNPRHLVRRRGQEARLRCSPMKGHSHVYWYRQLPEEGLKFMVYLQKENIIDESGMPKERFSAEFPKEGPSILRIQQVVRGDSAAYFCASSPPMGGEKLFFGSGTQLSVL.

The chain employs TRBV6-5 and TRBJ1-1; D perhaps matches TRBD1 (5 bases). The CDR3 extends over 15 amino acids. Germline CDR1 is MNHEY and CDR2 is SVGAGI. V was cut by 3 bases and J by 3 bases, with 14 bases left in between. This CDR3 reads CASSYRVGGYTEAFF. CDR3 bases: TGTGCCAGCAGTTATCGGGTCGGGGGTTACACTGAAGCTTTCTTT.

This rearrangement joins TRBV19 to TRBJ1-5; D is unresolved. The length of the CDR3 is 13 residues. Germline CDR1 reads LNHDA; CDR2 reads SQIVND (reference sequence). The ends were cut back, 6 bases at V and 7 bases at J, with 13 bases in the middle. This CDR3 is CASSLLSGQPQHF. The CDR3 DNA follows: TGTGCCAGTAGCCTCCTAAGTGGGCAGCCCCAGCATTTT.

This clone was seen only once. The gene calls are TRBV10-3 and TRBJ2-2; TRBD2 agrees at 8 bases. Germline-derived CDR1 and CDR2 are ENHRY and SYGVKD. The CDR3 runs 12 residues. The V segment lost 10 bases and the J segment 4 bases; nucleotides outside the gene matches: 2. CDR3 residues: CATGTSTGELFF. The CDR3, as DNA: TGTGCCACCGGGACTAGCACCGGGGAGCTGTTTTTT.

This rearrangement joins TRBV27 to TRBJ2-7; no reliable D call. V shed 6 bases and J shed 6 bases, with 18 bases lying between them. Germline assignment: CDR1 MNHEY and CDR2 SMNVEV (reference sequence). The CDR3 covers 14 residues. The CDR3: CASSPENPPSEQYF. Written as DNA, the CDR3 is TGTGCCAGCAGCCCCGAAAACCCCCCTTCCGAGCAGTACTTC.

The rearrangement uses TRBV7-9 and TRBJ1-1; no definite D call. Germline-derived CDR1 and CDR2 are SEHNR and FQNEAQ (reference sequence). The CDR3 loop spans 12 amino acids. V was shortened by 5 bases and J by 1 base, with 5 bases between the two germline ends. This chain's CDR3 is CASSQANTEAFF. The CDR3 nucleotides are TGTGCCAGCAGCCAGGCGAACACTGAAGCTTTCTTT. Drawing the rest from reference TRBV7-9 and TRBJ1-1, the complete variable domain is DTGVSQNPRHKITKRGQNVTFRCDPISEHNRLYWYRQTLGQGPEFLTYFQNEAQLEKSRLLSDRFSAERPKGSFSTLEIQRTEQGDSAMYLCASSQANTEAFFGQGTRLTVV.

The genes are TRBV29-1 and TRBJ1-2; a possible D gene is TRBD1 (5 bases). Per germline, CDR1 SQVTM and CDR2 ANQGSEA. Trimming took off 4 bases at V and 3 bases at J, with 9 bases between the two ends. The CDR3 spans 12 residues. CDR3 in amino acids: CSVGRADYGYTF. The CDR3 nucleotides are TGCAGCGTTGGCAGGGCGGACTATGGCTACACCTTC.

The V call is TRBV12-3 or TRBV12-4, the J call TRBJ2-4; 8 positions agree with TRBD2. J lost 10 bases, V lost 3 bases, and 2 bases had no gene match. The CDR3 loop spans 12 amino acids. The DNA of the CDR3 is TGTGCCAGCAGTTTTCCTAGCGGGATTCAGTACTTC. It translates to CASSFPSGIQYF.